The 6 T cell receptor beta chains in this list originate from one sample, sequenced in a study of PD-L1 blockade in urothelial cancer. Time point denoted: peripheral blood 6 weeks after treatment start. Sequencing was performed with immunoSEQ multiplex PCR; in TCRdb, only in-frame clones are kept and a portion is missing. The sample shows tens of thousands of clones, roughly 89% of them seen only once. The specimen comprised PBMCs, sampled around atezolizumab (anti-PD-L1) treatment. These receptors were obtained from a man between 65 and 85 years old with urothelial cancer.

The chain employs TRBV5-1 and TRBJ2-4; perhaps TRBD1 as D (5 bases). Germline V gives CDR1 SGHRS, CDR2 YFSETQ. V was clipped by 0 bases and J by 6 bases, with 13 bases between them. CDR3 length: 15 amino acids. The CDR3 bases are TGCGCCAGCAGCTTGGCCGTAGGGCAGGGAAACATTCAGTACTTC. Residues: CASSLAVGQGNIQYF.

The genes are TRBV28 and TRBJ2-7; 10 nucleotides align to TRBD2. The CDR3 sequence is 15 residues long. CDR1 is MDHEN, CDR2 SYDVKM, per germline. Unmatched junction bases numbered 11, after V lost 10 bases and J lost 2 bases. The CDR3 reads CATTLTSGLTYEQYF. The CDR3 DNA is TGTGCCACCACTTTGACTAGCGGGCTGACCTACGAGCAGTACTTC.

This chain joins TRBV7-2 and TRBJ2-5, with 9 bases matching TRBD2. Germline trimming cut 6 bases from V and 5 bases from J; bases unmatched to any gene: 10. The CDR3 covers 15 residues. CDR1 is SGHTA, CDR2 FQGNSA, per germline. The CDR3 region has the DNA TGTGCCAGCAGTCTCGGTAGCGGGAGTGGTGAGACCCAGTACTTC. It specifies CASSLGSGSGETQYF.

The chain joins TRBV19 to TRBJ1-5; D uncertain. Germline CDR1 reads LNHDA; CDR2 reads SQIVND (reference sequence). Trimming took off 6 bases at V and 0 bases at J, with 9 bases between the two ends. The CDR3 is 14 amino acids. As DNA, the CDR3 is TGTGCCAGTAGGTCCGACTATAGCAATCAGCCCCAGCATTTT. Its translation: CASRSDYSNQPQHF.

The chain carries TRBV7-2 and TRBJ1-4, with D perhaps TRBD1 (6 bases). The CDR3 has 15 residues. CDR1 and CDR2 (germline): SGHTA, FQGNSA. The germline V and J ends were trimmed by 2 bases and 0 bases, with 7 bases remaining between them. The CDR3 DNA reads TGTGCCAGCAGCTTAAGGGGGACAACTAATGAAAAACTGTTTTTT. This sequence encodes CASSLRGTTNEKLFF.

V and J are TRBV11-2 and TRBJ2-1; 7 nucleotides line up with TRBD2. Germline CDR1 and CDR2: SGHAT and FQNNGV. The CDR3 runs 14 residues. V was pared by 5 bases and J by 7 bases, with 8 bases of the junction left unmatched. CDR3: CASSPEYGRNEQFF. CDR3 DNA sequence: TGTGCCAGCAGCCCAGAGTACGGGAGGAATGAGCAGTTCTTC.